This entry describes one T cell receptor beta chain. The antigen is unknown. Assay used: immunoSEQ multiplex PCR; TCRdb lists only in-frame clones, some missing. The sample lists 5,000 to 8,000 clones, 75% to 95% occurring once. The CDR3 has 16 amino acids. Germline trimming cut 6 bases from V and 2 bases from J; bases unmatched to any gene: 4. CDR1 is MRHNA, CDR2 SNTAGT, per germline. The data originate from a study of chemoradiotherapy in HPV16-positive cancers. Across the whole study: Candidate HPV-specific T-cell clones and common TCR motifs came from functional assays in a couple of HPV16-positive patients.

Study observations and caveats: Candidate HPV-specific clones and E7-related TCR motifs grew in tumor during treatment.

The sequence derives from a human donor with HPV-associated anogenital cancer. This rearrangement joins TRBV6-4 to TRBJ2-1; 13 bases map to TRBD2. Source: blood, taken from a patient who underwent chemoradiotherapy. CDR3 sequence reads: CASRLLAGGPYNEQFF. The CDR3 nucleotides read TGTGCCAGCAGATTACTAGCGGGAGGGCCCTACAATGAGCAGTTCTTC.